This T cell receptor (beta chain) was identified in a study of identical twins. In TCRdb, the 5' RACE reads were re-called with MiXCR into one record per CDR3 protein. The table shows approximately 230,000 distinct CDR3 sequences, with over 5.5% occurring only once. V lost 5 bases to trimming and J lost 6 bases; unmatched junction nucleotides: 6. The length of the CDR3 is 12 residues. Germline V CDR1 and CDR2: GTSNPN, SVGIG (reference sequence). These data were also reused for a study on T cells expressing NK-cell markers.

This clonotype originated in a woman aged 18-29 years in good health. Material for sequencing was CD8+ T cells sorted from blood. The genes are TRBV30 and TRBJ2-5; 7 bases are a match to TRBD1. Here the CDR3 reads CAWDRDGKTQYF. The CDR3 nucleotides read TGTGCCTGGGACAGGGACGGAAAGACCCAGTACTTC.